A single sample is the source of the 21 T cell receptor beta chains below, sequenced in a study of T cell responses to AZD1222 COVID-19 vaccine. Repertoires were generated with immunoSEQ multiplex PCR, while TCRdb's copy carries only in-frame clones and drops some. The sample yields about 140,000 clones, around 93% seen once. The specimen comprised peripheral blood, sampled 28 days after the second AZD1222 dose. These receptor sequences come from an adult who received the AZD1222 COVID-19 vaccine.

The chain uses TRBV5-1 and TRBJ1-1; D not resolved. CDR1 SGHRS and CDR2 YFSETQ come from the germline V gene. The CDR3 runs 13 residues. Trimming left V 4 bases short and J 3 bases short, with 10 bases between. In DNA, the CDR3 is TGCGCCAGCAGCCTCGAATGGGACACTGAAGCTTTCTTT. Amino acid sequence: CASSLEWDTEAFF.

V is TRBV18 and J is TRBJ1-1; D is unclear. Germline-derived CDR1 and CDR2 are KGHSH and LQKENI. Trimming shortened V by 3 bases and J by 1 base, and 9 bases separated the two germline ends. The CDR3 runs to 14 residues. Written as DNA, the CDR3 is TGTGCCAGCTCACCCGCGTTTTCGAACACTGAAGCTTTCTTT. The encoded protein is CASSPAFSNTEAFF.

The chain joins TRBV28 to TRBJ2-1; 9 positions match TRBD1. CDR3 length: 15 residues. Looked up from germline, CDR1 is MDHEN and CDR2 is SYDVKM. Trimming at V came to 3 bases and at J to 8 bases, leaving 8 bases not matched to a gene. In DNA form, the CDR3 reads TGTGCCAGCAGTTTGTGGGGACAGGGAGTCGATGAGCAGTTCTTC. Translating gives CASSLWGQGVDEQFF.

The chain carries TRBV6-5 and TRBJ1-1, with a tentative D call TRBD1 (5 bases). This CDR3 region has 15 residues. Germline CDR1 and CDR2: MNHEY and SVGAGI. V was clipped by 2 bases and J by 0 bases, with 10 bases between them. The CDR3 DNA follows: TGTGCCAGCAGTTACCGGGACCGAATGAACACTGAAGCTTTCTTT. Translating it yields CASSYRDRMNTEAFF.

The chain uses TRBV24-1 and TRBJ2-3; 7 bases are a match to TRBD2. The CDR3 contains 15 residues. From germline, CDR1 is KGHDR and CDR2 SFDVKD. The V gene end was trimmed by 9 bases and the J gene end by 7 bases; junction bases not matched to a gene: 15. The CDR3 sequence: CATSGLGVERNTQYF. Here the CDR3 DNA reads TGTGCCACCTCCGGACTAGGGGTTGAGCGGAATACGCAGTATTTT.

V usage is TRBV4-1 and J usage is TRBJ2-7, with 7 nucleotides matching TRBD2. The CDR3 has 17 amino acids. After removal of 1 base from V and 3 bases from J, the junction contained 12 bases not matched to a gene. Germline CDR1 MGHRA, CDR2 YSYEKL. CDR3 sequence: CASSQGPLAATFYEQYF. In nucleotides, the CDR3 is TGCGCCAGCAGCCAAGGCCCTCTAGCGGCCACCTTCTACGAGCAGTACTTC.

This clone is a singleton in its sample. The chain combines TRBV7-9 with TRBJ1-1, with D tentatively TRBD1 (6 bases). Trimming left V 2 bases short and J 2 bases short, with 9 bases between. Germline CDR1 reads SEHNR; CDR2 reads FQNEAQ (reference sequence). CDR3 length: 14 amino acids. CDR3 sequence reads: CASSLRTDNTEAFF. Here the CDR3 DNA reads TGTGCCAGCAGCTTAAGGACAGACAACACTGAAGCTTTCTTT. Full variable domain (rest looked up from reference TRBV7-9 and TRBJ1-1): DTGVSQNPRHKITKRGQNVTFRCDPISEHNRLYWYRQTLGQGPEFLTYFQNEAQLEKSRLLSDRFSAERPKGSFSTLEIQRTEQGDSAMYLCASSLRTDNTEAFFGQGTRLTVV.

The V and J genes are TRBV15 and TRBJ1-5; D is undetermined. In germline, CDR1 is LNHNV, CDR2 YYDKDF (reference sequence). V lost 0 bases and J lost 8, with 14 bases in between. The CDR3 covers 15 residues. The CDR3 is CATSRDRGRLEPQHF. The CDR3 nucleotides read TGTGCCACCAGCAGAGATCGAGGGCGGCTGGAGCCCCAGCATTTT.

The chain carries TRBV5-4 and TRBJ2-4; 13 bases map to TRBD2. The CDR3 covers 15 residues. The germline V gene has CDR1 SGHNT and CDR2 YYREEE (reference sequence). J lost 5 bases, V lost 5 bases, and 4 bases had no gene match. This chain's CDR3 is CASSRTSGSENIQYF. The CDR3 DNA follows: TGTGCCAGCAGTAGGACTAGCGGGAGTGAAAACATTCAGTACTTC.

In DNA form, the CDR3 reads TGCACCAGCAGCCATTACCCTAGCGGGAGAACCCCCGAGCAGTTCTTC. This translates into CTSSHYPSGRTPEQFF. The rearrangement uses TRBV1 and TRBJ2-1; the table's D gene call, TRBD2, was not cross checked with the DNA. TRBV1 is annotated as a pseudogene. This CDR3 is built from 16 residues.

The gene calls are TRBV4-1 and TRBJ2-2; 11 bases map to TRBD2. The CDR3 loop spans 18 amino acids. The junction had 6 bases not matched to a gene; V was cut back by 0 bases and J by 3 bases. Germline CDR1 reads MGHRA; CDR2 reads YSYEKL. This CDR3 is CASSQDGASGRYTGELFF. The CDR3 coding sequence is TGCGCCAGCAGCCAAGATGGGGCTAGCGGGAGGTACACCGGGGAGCTGTTTTTT.

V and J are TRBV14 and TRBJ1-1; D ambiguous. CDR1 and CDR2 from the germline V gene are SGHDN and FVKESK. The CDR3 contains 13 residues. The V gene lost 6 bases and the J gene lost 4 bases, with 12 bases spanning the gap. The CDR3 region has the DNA TGTGCCAGCAGGGACGCGTTAGGCACTGAAGCTTTCTTT. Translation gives CASRDALGTEAFF.

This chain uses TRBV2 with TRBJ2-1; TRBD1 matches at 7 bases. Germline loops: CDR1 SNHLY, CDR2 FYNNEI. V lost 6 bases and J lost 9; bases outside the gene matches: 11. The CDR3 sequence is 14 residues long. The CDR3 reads CASSPIGQAGEQFF. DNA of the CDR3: TGTGCCAGCAGCCCTATTGGACAGGCGGGTGAGCAGTTCTTC.

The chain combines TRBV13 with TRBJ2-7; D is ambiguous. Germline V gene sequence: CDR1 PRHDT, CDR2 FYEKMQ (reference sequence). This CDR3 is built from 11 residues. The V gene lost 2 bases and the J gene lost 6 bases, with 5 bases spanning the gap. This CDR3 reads CASSLSREQYF. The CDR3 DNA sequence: TGTGCCAGCAGCTTAAGCCGCGAGCAGTACTTC.

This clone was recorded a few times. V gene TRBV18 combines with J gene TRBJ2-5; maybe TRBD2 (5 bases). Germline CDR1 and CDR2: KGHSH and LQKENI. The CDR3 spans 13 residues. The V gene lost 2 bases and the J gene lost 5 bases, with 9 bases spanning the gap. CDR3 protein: CASSPEGTETQYF. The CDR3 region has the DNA TGTGCCAGCTCACCAGAGGGAACGGAGACCCAGTACTTC.

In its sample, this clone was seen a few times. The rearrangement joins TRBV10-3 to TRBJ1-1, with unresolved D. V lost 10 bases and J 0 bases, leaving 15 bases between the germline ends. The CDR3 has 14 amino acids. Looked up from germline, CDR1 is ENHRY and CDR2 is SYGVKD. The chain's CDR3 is CATSAGGMNTEAFF. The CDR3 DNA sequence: TGTGCCACGTCAGCGGGAGGGATGAACACTGAAGCTTTCTTT.

The CDR3 loop reads CATSRDLTGGFGYTF. DNA of the CDR3: TGTGCCACCAGCAGAGATTTAACAGGGGGTTTTGGCTACACCTTC. The chain employs TRBV15 and TRBJ1-2; 8 bases match TRBD1. Germline V CDR1 and CDR2: LNHNV, YYDKDF (reference sequence). This CDR3 spans 15 amino acids. With V trimmed by 0 bases and J by 7 bases, 7 bases remained unmatched.

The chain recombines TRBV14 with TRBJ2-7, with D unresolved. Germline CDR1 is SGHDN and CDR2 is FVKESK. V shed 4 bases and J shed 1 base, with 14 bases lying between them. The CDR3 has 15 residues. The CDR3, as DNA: TGTGCCAGCAGCCCGAACCCTGGGCGGTCCTACGAGCAGTACTTC. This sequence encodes CASSPNPGRSYEQYF. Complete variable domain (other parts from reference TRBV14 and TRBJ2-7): EAGVTQFPSHSVIEKGQTVTLRCDPISGHDNLYWYRRVMGKEIKFLLHFVKESKQDESGMPNNRFLAERTGGTYSTLKVQPAELEDSGVYFCASSPNPGRSYEQYFGPGTRLTVT.

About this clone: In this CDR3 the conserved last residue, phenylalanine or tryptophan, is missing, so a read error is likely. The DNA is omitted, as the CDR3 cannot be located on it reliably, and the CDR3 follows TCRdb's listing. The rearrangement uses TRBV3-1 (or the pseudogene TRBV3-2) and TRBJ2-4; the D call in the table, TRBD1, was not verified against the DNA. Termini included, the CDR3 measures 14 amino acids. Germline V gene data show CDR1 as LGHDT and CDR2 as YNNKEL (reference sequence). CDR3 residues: CASSQESEDRGFSS.

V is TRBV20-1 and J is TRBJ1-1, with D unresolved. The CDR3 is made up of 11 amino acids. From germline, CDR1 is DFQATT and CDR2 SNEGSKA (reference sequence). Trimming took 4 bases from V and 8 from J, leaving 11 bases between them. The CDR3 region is CSATETEEAFF. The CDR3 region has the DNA TGCAGTGCTACGGAGACCGAAGAAGCTTTCTTT.

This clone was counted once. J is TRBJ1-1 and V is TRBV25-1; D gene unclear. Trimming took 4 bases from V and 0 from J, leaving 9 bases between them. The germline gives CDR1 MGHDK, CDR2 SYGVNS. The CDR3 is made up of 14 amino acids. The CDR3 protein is CASSGGGMNTEAFF. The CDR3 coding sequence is TGTGCCAGCAGTGGGGGTGGCATGAACACTGAAGCTTTCTTT.